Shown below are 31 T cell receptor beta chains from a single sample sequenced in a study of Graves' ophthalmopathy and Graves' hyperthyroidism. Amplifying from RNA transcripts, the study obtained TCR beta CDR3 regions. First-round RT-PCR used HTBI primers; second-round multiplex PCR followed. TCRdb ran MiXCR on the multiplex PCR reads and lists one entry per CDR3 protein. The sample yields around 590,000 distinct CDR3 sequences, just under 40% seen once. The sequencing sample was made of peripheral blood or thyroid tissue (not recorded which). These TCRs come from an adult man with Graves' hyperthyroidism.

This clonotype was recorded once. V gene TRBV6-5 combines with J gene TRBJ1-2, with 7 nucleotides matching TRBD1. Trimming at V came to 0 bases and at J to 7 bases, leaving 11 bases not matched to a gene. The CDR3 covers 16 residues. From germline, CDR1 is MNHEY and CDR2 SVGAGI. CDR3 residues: CASSYSTGRWWFGYTF. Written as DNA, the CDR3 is TGTGCCAGCAGTTACTCGACAGGGAGGTGGTGGTTTGGCTACACCTTC.

The CDR3 DNA reads as TGTGCCAGTAGTATGGGAGTAGGGATGGCAGATGAGCAGTTCTTC. This codes for CASSMGVGMADEQFF. The chain has TRBV19 and TRBJ2-7, with D possibly being TRBD2 (5 bases). The J call may be incorrect, as the DNA end agrees better with TRBJ2-1. The CDR3 is 15 residues long. Germline CDR1 is LNHDA and CDR2 is SQIVND (reference sequence).

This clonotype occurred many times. Written as DNA, the CDR3 is TGTGCCAGCAGTAAACCAGGTGGCACTGAAGCTTTCTTT. As protein: CASSKPGGTEAFF. The chain carries TRBV12-3 or TRBV12-4 and TRBJ1-1; the D is unclear. The CDR3 loop spans 13 amino acids. V was pared by 5 bases and J by 4 bases, with 11 bases between.

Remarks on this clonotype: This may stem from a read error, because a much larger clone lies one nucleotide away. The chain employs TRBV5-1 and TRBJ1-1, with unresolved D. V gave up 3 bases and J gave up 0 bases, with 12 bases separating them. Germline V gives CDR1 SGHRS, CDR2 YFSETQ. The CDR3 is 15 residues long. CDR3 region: CASSCGGVMNTEAFF. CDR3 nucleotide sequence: TGCGCCAGCAGCTGTGGTGGAGTCATGAACACTGAAGCTTTCTTT.

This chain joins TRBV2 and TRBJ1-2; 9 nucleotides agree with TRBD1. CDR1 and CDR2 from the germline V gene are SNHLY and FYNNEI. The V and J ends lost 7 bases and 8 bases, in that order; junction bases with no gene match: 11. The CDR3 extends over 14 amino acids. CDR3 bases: TGTGCCAGCACCACGAGGGGACAGGGTTACGGCTACACCTTC. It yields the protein CASTTRGQGYGYTF.

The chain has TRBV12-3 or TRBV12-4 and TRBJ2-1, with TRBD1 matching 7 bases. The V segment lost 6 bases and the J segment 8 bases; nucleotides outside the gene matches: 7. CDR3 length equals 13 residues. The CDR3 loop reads CASRDEDRDEQFF. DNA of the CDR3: TGTGCCAGCAGGGACGAAGACAGGGATGAGCAGTTCTTC.

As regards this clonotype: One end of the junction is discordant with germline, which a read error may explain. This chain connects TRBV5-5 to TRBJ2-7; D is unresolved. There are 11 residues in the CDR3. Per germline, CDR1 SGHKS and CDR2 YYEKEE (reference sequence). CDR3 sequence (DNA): TGTGCCAGCAGCTTTGAACACGAGCGGTACTTC. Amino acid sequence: CASSFEHERYF.

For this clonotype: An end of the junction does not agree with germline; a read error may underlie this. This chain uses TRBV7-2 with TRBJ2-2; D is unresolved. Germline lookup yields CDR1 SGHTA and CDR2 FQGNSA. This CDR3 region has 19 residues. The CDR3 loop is CASSQDLTAWSGSTGELFF. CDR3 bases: TGCGCCAGCAGCCAAGATCTAACGGCTTGGTCCGGATCCACCGGGGAGCTGTTTTTT. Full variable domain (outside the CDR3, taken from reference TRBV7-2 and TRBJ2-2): GAGVSQSPSNKVTEKGKDVELRCDPISGHTALYWYRQSLGQGLEFLIYFQGNSAPDKSGLPSDRFSAERTGGSVSTLTIQRTQQEDSAVYLCASSQDLTAWSGSTGELFFGEGSRLTVL.

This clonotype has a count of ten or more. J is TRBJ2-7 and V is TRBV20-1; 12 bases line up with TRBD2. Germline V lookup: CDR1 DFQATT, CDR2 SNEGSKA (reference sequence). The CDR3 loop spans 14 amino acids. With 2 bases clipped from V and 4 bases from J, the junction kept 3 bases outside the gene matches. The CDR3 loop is CSARQLAGGYEQYF. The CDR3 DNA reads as TGCAGTGCTAGACAACTAGCGGGGGGTTACGAGCAGTACTTC.

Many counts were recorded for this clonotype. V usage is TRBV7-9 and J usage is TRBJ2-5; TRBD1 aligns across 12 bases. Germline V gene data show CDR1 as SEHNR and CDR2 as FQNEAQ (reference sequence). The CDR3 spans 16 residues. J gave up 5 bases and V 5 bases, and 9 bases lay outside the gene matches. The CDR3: CASSASGTGGLETQYF. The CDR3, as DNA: TGTGCCAGCAGCGCCTCCGGGACAGGGGGCTTGGAGACCCAGTACTTC.

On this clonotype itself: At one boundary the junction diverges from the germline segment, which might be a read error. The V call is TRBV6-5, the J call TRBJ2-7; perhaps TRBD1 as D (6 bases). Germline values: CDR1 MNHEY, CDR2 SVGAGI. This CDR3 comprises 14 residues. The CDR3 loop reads CAISGDRSSNEQYF. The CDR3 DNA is TGTGCCATCAGTGGAGACAGGAGTAGCAACGAGCAGTACTTC.

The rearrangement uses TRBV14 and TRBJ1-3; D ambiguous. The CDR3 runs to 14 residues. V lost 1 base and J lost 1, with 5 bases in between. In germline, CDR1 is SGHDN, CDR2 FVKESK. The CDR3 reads CASSQAYSGNTIYF. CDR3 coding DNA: TGTGCCAGCAGCCAAGCGTATTCTGGAAACACCATATATTTT.

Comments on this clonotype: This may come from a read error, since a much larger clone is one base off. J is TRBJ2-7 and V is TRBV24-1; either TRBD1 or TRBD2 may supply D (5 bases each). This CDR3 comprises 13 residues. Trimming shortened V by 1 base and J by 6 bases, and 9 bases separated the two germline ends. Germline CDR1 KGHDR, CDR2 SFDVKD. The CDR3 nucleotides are TGTGCCACCAGTGATTTTGATGGGGGCGAGCAGTACTTC. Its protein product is CATSDFDGGEQYF.

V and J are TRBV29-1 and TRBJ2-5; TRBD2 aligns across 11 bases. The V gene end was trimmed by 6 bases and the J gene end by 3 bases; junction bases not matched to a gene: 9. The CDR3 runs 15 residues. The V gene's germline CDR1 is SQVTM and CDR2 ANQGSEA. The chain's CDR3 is CSVASSGGPEETQYF. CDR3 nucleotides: TGCAGCGTGGCCTCTAGCGGGGGGCCCGAAGAGACCCAGTACTTC.

The DNA for the CDR3 is TGTGCCAGCCGGGACAGGGGAGAAGGCTACACCTTC. Translation gives CASRDRGEGYTF. The chain carries TRBV6-5 and TRBJ1-2, with 10 bases identical to TRBD1. The J segment lost 8 bases and the V segment lost 8 bases, leaving 5 bases of the junction unmatched. The germline CDR1 and CDR2 sequences are MNHEY and SVGAGI. The CDR3 runs 12 residues.

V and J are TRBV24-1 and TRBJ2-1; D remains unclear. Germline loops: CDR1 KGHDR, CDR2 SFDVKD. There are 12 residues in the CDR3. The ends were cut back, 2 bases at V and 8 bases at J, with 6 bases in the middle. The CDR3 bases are TGTGCCACCAGTGATTCTGATCATGAGCAGTTCTTC. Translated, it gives CATSDSDHEQFF.

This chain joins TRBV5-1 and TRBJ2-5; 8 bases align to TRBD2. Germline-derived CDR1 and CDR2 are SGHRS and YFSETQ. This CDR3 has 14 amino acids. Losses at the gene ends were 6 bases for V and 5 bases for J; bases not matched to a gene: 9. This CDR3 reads CASTPAGVGETQYF. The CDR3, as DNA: TGCGCCAGCACCCCAGCGGGAGTGGGGGAGACCCAGTACTTC. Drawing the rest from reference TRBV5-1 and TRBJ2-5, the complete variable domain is KAGVTQTPRYLIKTRGQQVTLSCSPISGHRSVSWYQQTPGQGLQFLFEYFSETQRNKGNFPGRFSGRQFSNSRSEMNVSTLELGDSALYLCASTPAGVGETQYFGPGTRLLVL.

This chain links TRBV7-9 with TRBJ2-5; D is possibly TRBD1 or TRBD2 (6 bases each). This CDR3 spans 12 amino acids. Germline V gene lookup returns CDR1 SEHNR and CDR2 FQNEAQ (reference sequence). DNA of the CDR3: TGTTCCACAGGGAGGCCGCTCGAGACCCAGTACTTC. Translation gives CSTGRPLETQYF.

The CDR3 spells CASSELKFGRRGNTEAFF. The DNA for the CDR3 is TGTGCCAGCAGTGAATTAAAGTTTGGCAGGCGGGGGAACACTGAAGCTTTCTTT. The chain uses TRBV25-1 and TRBJ1-1; D unresolved. The CDR3 is 18 residues long. Germline loops: CDR1 MGHDK, CDR2 SYGVNS. V was clipped by 1 base and J by 1 base, with 19 bases between them.

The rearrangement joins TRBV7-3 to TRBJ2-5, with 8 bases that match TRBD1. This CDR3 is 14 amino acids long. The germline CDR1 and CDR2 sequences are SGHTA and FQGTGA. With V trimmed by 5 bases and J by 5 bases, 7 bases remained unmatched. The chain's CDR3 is CASSRQGTGETQYF. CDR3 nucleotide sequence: TGTGCCAGCAGCCGACAGGGGACGGGGGAGACCCAGTACTTC.

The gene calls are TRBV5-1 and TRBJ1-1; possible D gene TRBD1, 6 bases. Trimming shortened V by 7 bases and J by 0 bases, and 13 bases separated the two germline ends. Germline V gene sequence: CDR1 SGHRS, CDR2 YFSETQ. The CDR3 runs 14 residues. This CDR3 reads CASATTGLNTEAFF. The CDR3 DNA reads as TGCGCCAGCGCTACTACAGGGCTGAACACTGAAGCTTTCTTT.

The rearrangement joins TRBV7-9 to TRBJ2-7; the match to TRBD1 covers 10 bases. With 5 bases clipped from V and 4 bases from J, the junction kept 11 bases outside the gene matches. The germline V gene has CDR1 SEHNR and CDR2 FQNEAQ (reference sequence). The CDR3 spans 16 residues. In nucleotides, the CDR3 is TGTGCCAGCAGCCAACCGGGTTGGACAGGGGGGTACGAGCAGTACTTC. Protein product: CASSQPGWTGGYEQYF.

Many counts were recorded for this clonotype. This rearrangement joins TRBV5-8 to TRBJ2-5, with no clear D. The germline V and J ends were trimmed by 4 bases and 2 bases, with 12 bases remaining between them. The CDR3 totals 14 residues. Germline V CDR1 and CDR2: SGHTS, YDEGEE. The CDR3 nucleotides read TGTGCCAGCAGCAACTTCCAGGTACAAGAGACCCAGTACTTC. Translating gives CASSNFQVQETQYF.

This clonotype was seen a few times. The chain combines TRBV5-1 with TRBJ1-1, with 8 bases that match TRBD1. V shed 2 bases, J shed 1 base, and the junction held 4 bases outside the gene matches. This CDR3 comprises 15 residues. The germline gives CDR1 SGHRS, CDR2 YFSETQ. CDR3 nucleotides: TGCGCCAGCAGCTTTTGGACAGGGCAGAACACTGAAGCTTTCTTT. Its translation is CASSFWTGQNTEAFF.

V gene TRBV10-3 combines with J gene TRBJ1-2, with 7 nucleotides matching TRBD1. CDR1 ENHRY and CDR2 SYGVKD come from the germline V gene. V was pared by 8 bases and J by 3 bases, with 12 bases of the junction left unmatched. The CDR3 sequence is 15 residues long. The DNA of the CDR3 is TGTGCCATCGCGAGGGGGGGACAGAGTCACTATGGCTACACCTTC. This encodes CAIARGGQSHYGYTF.

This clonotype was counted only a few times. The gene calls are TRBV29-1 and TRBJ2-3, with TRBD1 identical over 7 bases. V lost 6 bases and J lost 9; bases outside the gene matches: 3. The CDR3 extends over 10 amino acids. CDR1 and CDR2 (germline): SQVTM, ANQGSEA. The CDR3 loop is CSVLTGTQYF. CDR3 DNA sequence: TGCAGCGTGCTGACAGGGACGCAGTATTTT.

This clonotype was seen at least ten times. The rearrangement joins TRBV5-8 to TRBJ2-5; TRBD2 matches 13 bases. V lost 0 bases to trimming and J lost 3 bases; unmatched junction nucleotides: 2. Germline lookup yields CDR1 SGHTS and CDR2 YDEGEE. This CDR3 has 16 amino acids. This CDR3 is CASSLVGLAGKETQYF. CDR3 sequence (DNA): TGTGCCAGCAGCTTGGTGGGACTAGCGGGGAAAGAGACCCAGTACTTC.

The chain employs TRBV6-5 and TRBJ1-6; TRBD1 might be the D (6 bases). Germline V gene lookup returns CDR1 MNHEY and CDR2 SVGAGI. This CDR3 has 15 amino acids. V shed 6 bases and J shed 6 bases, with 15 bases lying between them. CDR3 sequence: CASRLDSGSNSPLHF. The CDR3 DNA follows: TGTGCCAGCAGACTGGACAGCGGCTCTAATTCACCCCTCCACTTT.

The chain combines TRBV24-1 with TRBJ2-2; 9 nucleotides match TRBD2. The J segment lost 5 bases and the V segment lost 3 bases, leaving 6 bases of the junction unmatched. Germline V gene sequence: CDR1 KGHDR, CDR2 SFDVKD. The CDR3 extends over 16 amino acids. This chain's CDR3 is CATSDPVAGVTGELFF. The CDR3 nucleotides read TGTGCCACCAGTGATCCGGTAGCGGGAGTTACCGGGGAGCTGTTTTTT.

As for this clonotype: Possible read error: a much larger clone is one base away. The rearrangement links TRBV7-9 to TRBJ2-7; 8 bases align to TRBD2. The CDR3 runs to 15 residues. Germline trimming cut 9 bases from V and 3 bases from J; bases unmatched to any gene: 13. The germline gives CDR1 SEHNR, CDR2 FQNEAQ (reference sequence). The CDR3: CASTHAGGGIYEQYF. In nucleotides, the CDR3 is TGTGCCAGTACTCACGCCGGGGGGGGGATCTACGAGCAGTACTTC.

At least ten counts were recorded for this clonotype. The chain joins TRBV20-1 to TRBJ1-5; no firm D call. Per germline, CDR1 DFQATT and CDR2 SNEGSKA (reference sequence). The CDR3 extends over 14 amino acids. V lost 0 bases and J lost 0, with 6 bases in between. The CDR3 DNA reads TGCAGTGCTAGAGACAGTAATAGCAATCAGCCCCAGCATTTT. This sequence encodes CSARDSNSNQPQHF.